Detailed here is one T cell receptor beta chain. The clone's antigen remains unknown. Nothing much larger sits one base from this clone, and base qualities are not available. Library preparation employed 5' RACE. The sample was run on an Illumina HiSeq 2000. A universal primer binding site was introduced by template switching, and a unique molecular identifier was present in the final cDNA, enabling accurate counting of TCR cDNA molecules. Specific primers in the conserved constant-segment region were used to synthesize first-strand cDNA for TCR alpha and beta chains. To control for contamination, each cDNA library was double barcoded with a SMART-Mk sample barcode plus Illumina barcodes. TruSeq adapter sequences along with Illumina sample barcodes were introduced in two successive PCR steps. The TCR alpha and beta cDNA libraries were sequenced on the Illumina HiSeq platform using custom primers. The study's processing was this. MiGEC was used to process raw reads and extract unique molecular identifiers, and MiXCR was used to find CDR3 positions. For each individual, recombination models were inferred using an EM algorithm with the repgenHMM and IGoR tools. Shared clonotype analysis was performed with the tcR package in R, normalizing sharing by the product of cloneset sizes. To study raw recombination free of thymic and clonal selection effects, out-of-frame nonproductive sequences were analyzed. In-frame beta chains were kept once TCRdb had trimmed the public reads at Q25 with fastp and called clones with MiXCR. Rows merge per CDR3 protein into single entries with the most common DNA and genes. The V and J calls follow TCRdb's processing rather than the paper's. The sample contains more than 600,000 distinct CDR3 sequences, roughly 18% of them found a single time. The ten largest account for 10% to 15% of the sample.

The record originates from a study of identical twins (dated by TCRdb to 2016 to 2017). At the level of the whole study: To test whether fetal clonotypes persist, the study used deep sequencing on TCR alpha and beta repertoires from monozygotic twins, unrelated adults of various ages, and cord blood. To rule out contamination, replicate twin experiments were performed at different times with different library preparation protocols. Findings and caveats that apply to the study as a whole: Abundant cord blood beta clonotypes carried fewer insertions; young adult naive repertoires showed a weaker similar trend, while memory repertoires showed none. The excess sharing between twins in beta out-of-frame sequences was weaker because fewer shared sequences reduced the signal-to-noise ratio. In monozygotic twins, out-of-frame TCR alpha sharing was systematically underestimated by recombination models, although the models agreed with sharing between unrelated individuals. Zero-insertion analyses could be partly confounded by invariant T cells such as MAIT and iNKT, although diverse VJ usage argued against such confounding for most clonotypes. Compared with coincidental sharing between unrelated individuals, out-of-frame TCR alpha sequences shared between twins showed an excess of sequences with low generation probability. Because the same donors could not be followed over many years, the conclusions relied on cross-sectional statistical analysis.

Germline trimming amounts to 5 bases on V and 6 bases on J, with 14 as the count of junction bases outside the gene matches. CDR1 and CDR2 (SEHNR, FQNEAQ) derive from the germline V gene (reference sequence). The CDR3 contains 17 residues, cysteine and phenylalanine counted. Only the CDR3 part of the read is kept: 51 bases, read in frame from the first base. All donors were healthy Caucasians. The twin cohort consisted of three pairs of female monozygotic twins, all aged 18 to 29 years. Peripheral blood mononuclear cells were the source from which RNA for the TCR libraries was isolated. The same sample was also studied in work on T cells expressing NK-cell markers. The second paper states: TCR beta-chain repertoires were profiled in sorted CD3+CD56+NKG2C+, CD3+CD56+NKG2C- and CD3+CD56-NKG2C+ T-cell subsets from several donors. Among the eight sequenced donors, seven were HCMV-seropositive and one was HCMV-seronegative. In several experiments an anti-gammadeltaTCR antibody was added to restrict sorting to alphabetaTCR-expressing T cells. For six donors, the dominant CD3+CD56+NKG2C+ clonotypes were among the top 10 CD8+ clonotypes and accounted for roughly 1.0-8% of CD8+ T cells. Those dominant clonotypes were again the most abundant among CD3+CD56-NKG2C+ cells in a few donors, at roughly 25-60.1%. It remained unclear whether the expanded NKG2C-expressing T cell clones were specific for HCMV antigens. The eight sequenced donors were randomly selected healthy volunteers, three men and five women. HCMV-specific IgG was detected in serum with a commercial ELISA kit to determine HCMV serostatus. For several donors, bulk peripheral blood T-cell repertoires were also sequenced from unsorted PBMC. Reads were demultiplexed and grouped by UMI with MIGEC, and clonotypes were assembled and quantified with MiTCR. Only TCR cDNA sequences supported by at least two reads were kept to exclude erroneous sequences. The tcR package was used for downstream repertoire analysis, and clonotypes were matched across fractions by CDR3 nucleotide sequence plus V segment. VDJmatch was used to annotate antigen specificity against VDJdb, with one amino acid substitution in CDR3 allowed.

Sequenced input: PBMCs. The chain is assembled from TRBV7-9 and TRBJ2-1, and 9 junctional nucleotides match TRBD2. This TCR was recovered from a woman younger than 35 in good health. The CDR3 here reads CASSITSGPSNGNEQFF. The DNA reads TGTGCCAGCAGCATTACTAGCGGGCCTTCTAACGGCAATGAGCAGTTCTTC.